This record covers a single TCR beta chain. The antigen is unknown. Time point specified: peak reinfection, 3 to 8 weeks after reinfection detection. TCR sequencing was done directly ex vivo on sorted cells, without expansion in vitro. The CDR3 has 15 amino acids. V was pared by 4 bases and J by 5 bases, with 18 bases between. The V gene's germline CDR1 is SGDLS and CDR2 YYNGEE. Clones were read by immunoSEQ multiplex PCR, and TCRdb kept only the in-frame ones, dropping some. The data show fewer than 50,000 clones, 88% seen once. This sample stems from a study of memory CD8 T cells in hepatitis C reinfection. Study-level findings and limits: With roughly 5 donors, public clonotype conclusions could not be definitive.

Sample: naive CD8+ T cells sorted from blood. The receptor was isolated from a man between 18 and 29 years old with hepatitis C virus infection. The chain employs TRBV9 and TRBJ2-5, with D perhaps TRBD2 (6 bases). CDR3 nucleotides: TGTGCCAGCAGCTTCACCGTCGGGGGTCGGGAGACCCAGTACTTC. It translates to CASSFTVGGRETQYF.